This T cell receptor beta chain derives from a study of radiotherapy plus CTLA-4 blockade in lung cancer. Unmatched junction bases numbered 7, after V lost 1 base and J lost 5 bases. The CDR3 loop spans 15 amino acids. Germline loops: CDR1 LGHNA, CDR2 YSLEER. TCRdb keeps only in-frame clones here, not all; method: immunoSEQ multiplex PCR. The sample contains about 77,000 clones, roughly 74% of which appear only once. The material was peripheral blood, obtained from a patient treated with radiotherapy plus ipilimumab. This rearrangement joins TRBV4-3 to TRBJ1-2, with TRBD1 matching over 7 bases. The sequence was obtained from a human donor with non-small cell lung cancer whose response to radiotherapy plus ipilimumab could not be evaluated. The chain's CDR3 is CASSQAPTGQYGYTF. In DNA form, the CDR3 reads TGCGCCAGCAGCCAAGCACCGACAGGGCAGTATGGCTACACCTTC.